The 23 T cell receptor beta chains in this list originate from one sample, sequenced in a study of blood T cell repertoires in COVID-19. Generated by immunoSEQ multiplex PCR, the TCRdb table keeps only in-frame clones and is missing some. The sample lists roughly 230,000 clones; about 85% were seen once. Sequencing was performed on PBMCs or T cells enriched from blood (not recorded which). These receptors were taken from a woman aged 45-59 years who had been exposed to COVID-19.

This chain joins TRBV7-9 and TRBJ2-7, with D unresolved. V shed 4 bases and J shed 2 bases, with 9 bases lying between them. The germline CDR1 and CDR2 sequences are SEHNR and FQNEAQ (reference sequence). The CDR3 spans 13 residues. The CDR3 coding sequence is TGTGCCAGCAGCTACTGGGCCACCTACGAGCAGTACTTC. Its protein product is CASSYWATYEQYF.

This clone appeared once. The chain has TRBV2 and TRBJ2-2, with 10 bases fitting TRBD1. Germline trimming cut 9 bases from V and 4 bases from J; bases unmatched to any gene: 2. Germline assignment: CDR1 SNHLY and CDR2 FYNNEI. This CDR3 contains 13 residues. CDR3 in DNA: TGTGCCAGAGGACAGGGGGTCACCGGGGAGCTGTTTTTT. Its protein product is CARGQGVTGELFF.

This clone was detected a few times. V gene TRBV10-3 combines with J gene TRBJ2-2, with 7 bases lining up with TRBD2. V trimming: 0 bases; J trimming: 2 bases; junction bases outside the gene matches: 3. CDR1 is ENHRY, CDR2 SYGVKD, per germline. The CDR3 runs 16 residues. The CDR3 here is CAISESASGNTGELFF. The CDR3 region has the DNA TGTGCCATCAGTGAGTCGGCTAGCGGAAACACCGGGGAGCTGTTTTTT.

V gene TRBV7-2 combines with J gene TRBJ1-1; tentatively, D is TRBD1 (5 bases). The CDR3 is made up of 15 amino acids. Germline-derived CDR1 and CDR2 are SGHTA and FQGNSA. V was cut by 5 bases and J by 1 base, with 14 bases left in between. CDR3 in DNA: TGTGCCAGCAGCCCGTCGAACAGGAGGAACACTGAAGCTTTCTTT. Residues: CASSPSNRRNTEAFF.

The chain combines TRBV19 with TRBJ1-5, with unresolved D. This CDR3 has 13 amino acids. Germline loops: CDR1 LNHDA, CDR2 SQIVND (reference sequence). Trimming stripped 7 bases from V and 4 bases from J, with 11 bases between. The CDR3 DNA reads TGTGCCAGTATTGGGCCAGGAAATCAGCCCCAGCATTTT. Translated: CASIGPGNQPQHF.

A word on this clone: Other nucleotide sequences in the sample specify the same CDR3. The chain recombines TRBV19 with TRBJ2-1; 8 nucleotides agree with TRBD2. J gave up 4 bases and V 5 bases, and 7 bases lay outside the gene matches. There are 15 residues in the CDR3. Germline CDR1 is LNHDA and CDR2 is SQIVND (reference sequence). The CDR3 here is CASSSSGGPYNEQFF. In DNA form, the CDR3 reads TGTGCCAGTAGTTCGAGCGGGGGCCCTTACAATGAGCAGTTCTTC.

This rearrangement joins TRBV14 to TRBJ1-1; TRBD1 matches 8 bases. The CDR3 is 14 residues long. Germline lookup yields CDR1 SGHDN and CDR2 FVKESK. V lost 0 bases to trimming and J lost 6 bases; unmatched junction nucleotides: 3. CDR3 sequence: CASSQDGQGAEAFF. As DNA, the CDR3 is TGTGCCAGCAGCCAAGATGGACAGGGAGCTGAAGCTTTCTTT.

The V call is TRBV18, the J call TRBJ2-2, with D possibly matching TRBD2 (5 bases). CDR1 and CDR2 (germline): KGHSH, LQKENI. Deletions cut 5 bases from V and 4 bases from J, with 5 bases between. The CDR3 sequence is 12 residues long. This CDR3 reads CASSTSTGELFF. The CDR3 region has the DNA TGTGCCAGCTCAACTAGCACCGGGGAGCTGTTTTTT.

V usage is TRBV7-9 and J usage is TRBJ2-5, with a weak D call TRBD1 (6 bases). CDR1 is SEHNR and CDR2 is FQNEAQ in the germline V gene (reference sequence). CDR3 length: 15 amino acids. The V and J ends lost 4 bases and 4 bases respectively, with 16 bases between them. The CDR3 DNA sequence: TGTGCCAGCAGCTCTTACAGGGATCGGCGAGAGACCCAGTACTTC. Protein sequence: CASSSYRDRRETQYF.

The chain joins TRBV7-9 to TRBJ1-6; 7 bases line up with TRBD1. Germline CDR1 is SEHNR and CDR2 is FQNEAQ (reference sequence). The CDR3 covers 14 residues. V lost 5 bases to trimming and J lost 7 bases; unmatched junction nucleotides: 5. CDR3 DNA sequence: TGTGCCAGCAGCCCGGGACAGCCGAATTCACCCCTCCACTTT. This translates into CASSPGQPNSPLHF.

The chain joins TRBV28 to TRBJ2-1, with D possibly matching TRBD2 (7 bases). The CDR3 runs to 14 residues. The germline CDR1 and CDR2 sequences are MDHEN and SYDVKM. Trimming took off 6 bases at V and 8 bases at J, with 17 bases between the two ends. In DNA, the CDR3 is TGTGCCAGCAGAAGGGGGGGGCCGGTATATGAGCAGTTCTTC. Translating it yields CASRRGGPVYEQFF.

The CDR3 reads CAWTPGVPRAGYTF. The CDR3 bases are TGTGCCTGGACGCCGGGGGTCCCTAGAGCTGGCTACACCTTC. V and J are TRBV30 and TRBJ1-2; D is possibly TRBD1 (5 bases). Germline V gene sequence: CDR1 GTSNPN, CDR2 SVGIG (reference sequence). V lost 4 bases and J 7 bases, leaving 19 bases between the germline ends. The CDR3 runs to 14 residues.

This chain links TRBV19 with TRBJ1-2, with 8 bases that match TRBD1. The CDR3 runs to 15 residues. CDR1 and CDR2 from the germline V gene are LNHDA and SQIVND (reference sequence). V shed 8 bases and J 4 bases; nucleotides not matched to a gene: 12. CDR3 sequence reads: CASAKTGTGPYGYTF. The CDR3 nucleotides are TGTGCCAGTGCTAAAACCGGGACAGGACCCTATGGCTACACCTTC.

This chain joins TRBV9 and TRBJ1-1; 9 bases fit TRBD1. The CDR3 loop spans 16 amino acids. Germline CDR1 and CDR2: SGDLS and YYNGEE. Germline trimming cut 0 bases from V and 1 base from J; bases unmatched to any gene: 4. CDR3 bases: TGTGCCAGCAGCGTAGCGGGACAGGGAGGGAACACTGAAGCTTTCTTT. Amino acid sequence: CASSVAGQGGNTEAFF.

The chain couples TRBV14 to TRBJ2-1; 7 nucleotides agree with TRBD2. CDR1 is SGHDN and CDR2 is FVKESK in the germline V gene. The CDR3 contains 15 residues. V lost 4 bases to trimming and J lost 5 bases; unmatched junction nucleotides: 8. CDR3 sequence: CASSLSWGLHNEQFF. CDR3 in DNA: TGTGCCAGCAGCCTTTCGTGGGGACTACACAATGAGCAGTTCTTC.

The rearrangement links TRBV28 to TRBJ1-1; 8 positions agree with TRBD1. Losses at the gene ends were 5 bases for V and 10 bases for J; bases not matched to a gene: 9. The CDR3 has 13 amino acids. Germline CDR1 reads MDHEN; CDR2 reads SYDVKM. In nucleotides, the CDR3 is TGTGCCAGCAGTGGTGACAGGGGATCGTCAGCTTTCTTT. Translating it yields CASSGDRGSSAFF.

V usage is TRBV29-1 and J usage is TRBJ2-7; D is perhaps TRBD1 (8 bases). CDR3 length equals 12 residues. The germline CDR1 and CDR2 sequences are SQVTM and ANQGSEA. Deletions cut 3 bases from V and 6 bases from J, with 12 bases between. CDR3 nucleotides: TGCAGCGTTGATAACAGGGGGGGCGAGCAGTACTTC. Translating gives CSVDNRGGEQYF.

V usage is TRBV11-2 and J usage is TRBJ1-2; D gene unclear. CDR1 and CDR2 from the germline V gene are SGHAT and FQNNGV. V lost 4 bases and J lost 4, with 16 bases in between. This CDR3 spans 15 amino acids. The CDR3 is CASSYTRNSLYGYTF. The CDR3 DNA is TGTGCCAGCAGCTATACACGGAATAGCCTCTATGGCTACACCTTC.

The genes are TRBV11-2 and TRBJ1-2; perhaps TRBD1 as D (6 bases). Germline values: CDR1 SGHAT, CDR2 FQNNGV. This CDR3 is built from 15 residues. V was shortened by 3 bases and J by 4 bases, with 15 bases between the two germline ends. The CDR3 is CASSLQGGVSYGYTF. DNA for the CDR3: TGTGCCAGCAGCTTGCAAGGGGGGGTGAGCTATGGCTACACCTTC. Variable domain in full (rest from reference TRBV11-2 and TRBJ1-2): EAGVAQSPRYKIIEKRQSVAFWCNPISGHATLYWYQQILGQGPKLLIQFQNNGVVDDSQLPKDRFSAERLKGVDSTLKIQPAKLEDSAVYLCASSLQGGVSYGYTFGSGTRLTVV.

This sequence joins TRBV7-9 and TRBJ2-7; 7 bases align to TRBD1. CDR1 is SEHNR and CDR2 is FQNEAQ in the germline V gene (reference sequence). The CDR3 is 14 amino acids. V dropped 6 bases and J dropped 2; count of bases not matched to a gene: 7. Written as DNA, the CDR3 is TGTGCCAGCAGTCGTGACAGGGACCCCTACGAGCAGTACTTC. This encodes CASSRDRDPYEQYF.

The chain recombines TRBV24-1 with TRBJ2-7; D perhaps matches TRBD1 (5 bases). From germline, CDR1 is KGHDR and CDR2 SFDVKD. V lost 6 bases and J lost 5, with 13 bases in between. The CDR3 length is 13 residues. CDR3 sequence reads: CATSRHGAHEQYF. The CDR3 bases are TGTGCCACCAGTCGCCATGGGGCCCACGAGCAGTACTTC.

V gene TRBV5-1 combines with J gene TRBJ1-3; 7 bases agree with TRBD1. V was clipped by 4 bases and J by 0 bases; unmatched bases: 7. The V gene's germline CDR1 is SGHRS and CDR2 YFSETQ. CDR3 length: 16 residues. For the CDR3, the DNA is TGCGCCAGCAGCACCTCAGGGGGAACCTCTGGAAACACCATATATTTT. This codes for CASSTSGGTSGNTIYF.

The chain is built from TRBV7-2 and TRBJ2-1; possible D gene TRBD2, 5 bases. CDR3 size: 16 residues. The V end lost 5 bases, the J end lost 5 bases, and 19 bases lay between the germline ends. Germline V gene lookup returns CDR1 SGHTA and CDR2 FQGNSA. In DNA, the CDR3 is TGTGCCAGCAGCCCCACAGCCCATCCCGGGGACAATGAGCAGTTCTTC. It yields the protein CASSPTAHPGDNEQFF.